Listed below are T cell receptor beta chains from one sample, sequenced in a study of early T cells in non-severe SARS-CoV-2 infection. TCRdb redid the calling of the 5' RACE reads with MiXCR, one entry per CDR3 protein. The table lists 37,000 or so distinct CDR3 sequences, about 6.3% of them singletons. The sequenced sample was whole blood. The receptors were gathered from an adult who was a healthcare worker with PCR-confirmed SARS-CoV-2 infection or an uninfected control (not recorded which). Each CDR3 is given with its conserved first and last residue. The D gene is left open where the match is weak. Part of the rows lack a size; the others show once, few, many or a class for expanded clones.

v_gene	abundance	d_gene	j_gene	CDR3nt	CDR3aa
TRBV28	.	TRBD2	TRBJ2-7	TGTGCCAGCAGTTCCCCGGGGGGGCGGGCCCGAGAGGACGAGCAGTACTTC	CASSSPGGRAREDEQYF
TRBV11-2	few	TRBD2	TRBJ2-3	TGTGCCAGCAGTTTAGCCCGCGGGACTAGCGGGAGGGTAACAGATACGCAGTATTTT	CASSLARGTSGRVTDTQYF
TRBV6-5	few	.	TRBJ2-5	TGTGCCAGCAGGGCTCTAGGGGGAGAGACCCAGTACTTC	CASRALGGETQYF
TRBV29-1	few	.	TRBJ1-5	TGCAGCGTTGGAGACAATAATCAGCCCCAGCATTTT	CSVGDNNQPQHF
TRBV6-4	many	.	TRBJ2-1	TGTGCCAGCAGTGACGCAGGGGTGAATGAGCAGTTCTTC	CASSDAGVNEQFF
TRBV7-9	.	TRBD1	TRBJ2-1	TGTGCCAGCAGCTTAGTAGCAGGGGGTGAGTCGCAGTTCTTC	CASSLVAGGESQFF
TRBV9	many	.	TRBJ1-2	TGTGCCAGCAGCGCCGGAGCCTTACAGGGAGATTATGGCTACACCTTC	CASSAGALQGDYGYTF
TRBV3-1	many	.	TRBJ2-7	TGTGCCAGCAGCCCAGGCGCTTACGAGCAGTACTTC	CASSPGAYEQYF
TRBV7-9	few	TRBD2	TRBJ2-2	TGTGCCAGCAGCGTTGGGGGTAGCGGGAGATCAGCCGGGGAGCTGTTTTTT	CASSVGGSGRSAGELFF
TRBV19	few	TRBD1	TRBJ2-4	TGTGCCAGTAGTATTAGCACGCAGGGGGTGGTGATGCGTTTC	CASSISTQGVVMRF
TRBV6-6	many	.	TRBJ2-6	TGTGCCAGCACCTTACGGGGGAGTGGGGCCAACGTCCTGACTTTC	CASTLRGSGANVLTF
TRBV11-3	.	.	TRBJ1-3	TGTGCCAGCAGCTCCTCCGCAGCTGAAAACACCATATATTTT	CASSSSAAENTIYF
TRBV11-2	.	.	TRBJ2-7	TGTGCCAGCAGCCCCCCGGAGTCGACCTACGAGCAGTACTTC	CASSPPESTYEQYF
TRBV6-5	many	TRBD2	TRBJ2-7	TGTGCCAGCAGCACCGCACCTAGCGGGAGCTACGAGCAGTACTTC	CASSTAPSGSYEQYF
TRBV5-1	many	.	TRBJ1-1	TGCGCCAGCAGCCCGGAGGCCGGGACAAGTGAAGCTTTCTTT	CASSPEAGTSEAFF
TRBV11-2	.	TRBD1	TRBJ1-2	TGTGCCACCCCGACAGGGATGGGCTATGGCTACACCTTC	CATPTGMGYGYTF
TRBV20-1	many	.	TRBJ2-2	TGCAGTGCTTGTAACTCCCTCAACCCCTACGGGGAGCTGTTTTTT	CSACNSLNPYGELFF
TRBV6-1	many	.	TRBJ1-5	TGTGCCAGCAGTGAACTCCAGGGGATGCCCCAGCATTTT	CASSELQGMPQHF
TRBV6-5	.	.	TRBJ1-3	TGTGCCAGCAGCCCCCTACAACGGGGCACCATATATTTT	CASSPLQRGTIYF
TRBV30	many	TRBD1	TRBJ1-6	TGTGCCTCCCGACAGGGGAATGGATCACCCCTCCACTTT	CASRQGNGSPLHF
TRBV2	.	.	TRBJ1-6	TGTGCCAGCAGTGACGACTGGTCACCCCTCCACTTT	CASSDDWSPLHF
TRBV3-1	many	.	TRBJ1-2	TGTGCCAGCAGCCAAGACCGCCAGGGATCAAACTATGGCTACACCTTC	CASSQDRQGSNYGYTF
TRBV19	.	.	TRBJ2-2	TGTGCCAGTAGTCCTATTGCGATCACCGGGGAGCTGTTTTTT	CASSPIAITGELFF